These 18 T cell receptor beta chains were all obtained from the same sample, sequenced in a study of cytomegalovirus exposure and HLA in healthy donors. PCR was performed using 60 Vbeta and 13 Jbeta primers. Measured with immunoSEQ multiplex PCR; TCRdb has only the in-frame clones, and not every one. The sample holds around 280,000 clones, around 90% seen once. The sequenced material came from PBMCs. The receptors derive from a woman between 18 and 29 years old in good health and CMV-seronegative.

The rearrangement uses TRBV5-1 and TRBJ2-1; D may be TRBD1 (6 bases). This CDR3 spans 14 amino acids. Looked up from germline, CDR1 is SGHRS and CDR2 is YFSETQ. Trimming cost V 0 bases and J 5 bases, with 9 bases left between them. In DNA, the CDR3 is TGCGCCAGCAGCTTGGGGACAGCCGACAATGAGCAGTTCTTC. Translation: CASSLGTADNEQFF.

The chain joins TRBV11-2 to TRBJ1-1; tentatively, D is TRBD1 (5 bases). The CDR3 spans 12 residues. Germline V gene sequence: CDR1 SGHAT, CDR2 FQNNGV. V shed 7 bases and J shed 4 bases, with 10 bases lying between them. The CDR3, as DNA: TGTGCCAGCACCCTCGGGGGCACTGAAGCTTTCTTT. Residues: CASTLGGTEAFF.

This rearrangement joins TRBV4-1 to TRBJ1-4; TRBD1 matches 11 bases. Germline assignment: CDR1 MGHRA and CDR2 YSYEKL. The J segment lost 7 bases and the V segment lost 2 bases, leaving 3 bases of the junction unmatched. This CDR3 is built from 15 residues. The CDR3 bases are TGCGCCAGCAGCCAATCGGACAGGGGGCTTGAAAAACTGTTTTTT. This gives the protein CASSQSDRGLEKLFF.

V usage is TRBV5-1 and J usage is TRBJ2-7; D unresolved. Between the trimmed V and J ends, which lost 0 bases and 2 bases, there was a span of 9 bases. The CDR3 is made up of 14 amino acids. The germline CDR1 and CDR2 sequences are SGHRS and YFSETQ. CDR3 sequence reads: CASSLGPTPYEQYF. CDR3 DNA sequence: TGCGCCAGCAGCTTGGGCCCTACCCCCTACGAGCAGTACTTC.

This clone has just one count. The rearrangement uses TRBV9 and TRBJ1-1; 7 nucleotides agree with TRBD1. The CDR3 sequence is 15 residues long. V shed 0 bases, J shed 7 bases, and the junction held 9 bases outside the gene matches. Germline V gives CDR1 SGDLS, CDR2 YYNGEE. CDR3 sequence: CASSVDPLTGSEAFF. The DNA of the CDR3 is TGTGCCAGCAGCGTAGACCCTTTGACAGGGAGTGAAGCTTTCTTT.

The rearrangement links TRBV2 to TRBJ2-5, with 7 nucleotides matching TRBD2. Germline CDR1 reads SNHLY; CDR2 reads FYNNEI. V lost 3 bases, J lost 5 bases, and 6 bases stayed unmatched. The CDR3 is made up of 14 amino acids. CDR3 coding DNA: TGTGCCAGCAGTGAGGGGGGGACGTTGGAGACCCAGTACTTC. Translating gives CASSEGGTLETQYF.

The V call is TRBV19, the J call TRBJ1-5, with D perhaps TRBD1 (5 bases). This CDR3 is 15 amino acids long. Trimming stripped 5 bases from V and 5 bases from J, with 16 bases between. The germline gives CDR1 LNHDA, CDR2 SQIVND (reference sequence). The CDR3 coding sequence is TGTGCCAGTAGTCCCAGTCCTCTCAGGGATCAGCCCCAGCATTTT. This gives the protein CASSPSPLRDQPQHF.

The gene calls are TRBV11-2 and TRBJ1-1; the D is unclear. This CDR3 spans 15 amino acids. In germline, CDR1 is SGHAT, CDR2 FQNNGV. V was pared by 0 bases and J by 3 bases, with 11 bases between. In DNA, the CDR3 is TGTGCCAGCAGCTTAGAAGGAACAGTTGACACTGAAGCTTTCTTT. The encoded protein is CASSLEGTVDTEAFF.

There are a few counts of this clone. The chain links TRBV5-8 to TRBJ1-1, with 7 bases fitting TRBD1. This CDR3 is built from 14 residues. Germline-derived CDR1 and CDR2 are SGHTS and YDEGEE. The trim removed 4 bases at V and 6 bases at J, leaving 9 bases unmatched. In DNA, the CDR3 is TGTGCCAGCAGCAGTTACGGGACAGTCCCTGAAGCTTTCTTT. Its translation: CASSSYGTVPEAFF.

This chain uses TRBV4-2 with TRBJ2-3; no reliable D call. The CDR3 contains 14 residues. V gave up 1 base and J gave up 0 bases, with 5 bases separating them. The germline gives CDR1 LGHNA, CDR2 YNFKEQ. In DNA, the CDR3 is TGTGCCAGCAGCCAAGTCGGTAGCACAGATACGCAGTATTTT. Amino acid sequence: CASSQVGSTDTQYF.

In this sample, this clone turned up once. CDR3 DNA: TGTGCCAGCAGCTTGGGGGCCCCTCAGCCCCAGCATTTT. The encoded protein is CASSLGAPQPQHF. The chain carries TRBV7-9 and TRBJ1-5; tentative D call: TRBD1 (6 bases). CDR3 length: 13 amino acids. Germline V CDR1 and CDR2: SEHNR, FQNEAQ (reference sequence). The germline V and J ends were trimmed by 3 bases and 6 bases, with 9 bases remaining between them. The full variable domain, with the rest looked up from reference TRBV7-9 and TRBJ1-5, is DTGVSQNPRHKITKRGQNVTFRCDPISEHNRLYWYRQTLGQGPEFLTYFQNEAQLEKSRLLSDRFSAERPKGSFSTLEIQRTEQGDSAMYLCASSLGAPQPQHFGDGTRLSIL.

The chain is built from TRBV29-1 and TRBJ1-1; weak D call: TRBD1 (6 bases). The ends were cut back, 4 bases at V and 0 bases at J, with 15 bases in the middle. CDR1 is SQVTM and CDR2 is ANQGSEA in the germline V gene. The CDR3 covers 15 residues. The CDR3 loop reads CSVGNRVMVNTEAFF. DNA for the CDR3: TGCAGCGTTGGGAACAGGGTGATGGTGAACACTGAAGCTTTCTTT.

The chain combines TRBV7-3 with TRBJ2-5, with D possibly TRBD2 on 7 matching bases. V lost 2 bases and J lost 1, with 14 bases in between. The CDR3 contains 16 residues. Germline lookup yields CDR1 SGHTA and CDR2 FQGTGA. The CDR3 sequence: CASSLGAGARQETQYF. Written as DNA, the CDR3 is TGTGCCAGCAGCTTAGGTGCGGGGGCCCGCCAAGAGACCCAGTACTTC.

This sequence joins TRBV18 and TRBJ1-1; tentative D call: TRBD1 (5 bases). V dropped 6 bases and J dropped 0 bases, with 26 bases sitting between them. There are 19 residues in the CDR3. Germline CDR1 reads KGHSH; CDR2 reads LQKENI. CDR3 in amino acids: CASSPDHGGKRVMNTEAFF. In DNA form, the CDR3 reads TGTGCCAGCTCGCCAGATCACGGGGGGAAGAGGGTGATGAACACTGAAGCTTTCTTT.

The rearrangement joins TRBV7-7 to TRBJ2-2; D possibly corresponds to TRBD2 (5 bases). CDR3 length: 13 amino acids. V lost 6 bases and J lost 7, with 12 bases in between. Germline CDR1 is SSHAT and CDR2 is FNYEAQ (reference sequence). This CDR3 is CASSQLGDGELFF. CDR3 coding DNA: TGTGCCAGCAGTCAACTAGGCGACGGGGAGCTGTTTTTT.

To note about this clone: Other DNA sequences in the sample encode the same CDR3. The J gene is TRBJ1-1, the V gene TRBV10-1; D remains ambiguous. The CDR3 covers 12 residues. V was trimmed by 4 bases and J by 1 base, leaving 4 bases between them. The germline gives CDR1 WNHNN, CDR2 SYGVQD (reference sequence). CDR3 in amino acids: CASSGQNTEAFF. The CDR3 region has the DNA TGCGCCAGCAGTGGTCAGAACACTGAAGCTTTCTTT.

The chain is built from TRBV27 and TRBJ1-2, with D perhaps TRBD1 (6 bases). The CDR3 sequence is 13 residues long. The V gene's germline CDR1 is MNHEY and CDR2 SMNVEV (reference sequence). V was pared by 6 bases and J by 5 bases, with 13 bases between. The CDR3, as DNA: TGTGCCAGCAGCCAGGGGATCACATATGGCTACACCTTC. Its translation: CASSQGITYGYTF.

The rearrangement uses TRBV10-2 and TRBJ1-1; 9 bases fit TRBD1. The CDR3 is made up of 13 amino acids. V was clipped by 7 bases and J by 6 bases; unmatched bases: 6. Germline CDR1 is WSHSY and CDR2 is SAAADI. The CDR3 DNA sequence: TGCGCCAGCATAGGACAGGGGAGGTCTGAAGCTTTCTTT. It is translated as CASIGQGRSEAFF.